The source of this T cell receptor (beta chain) is a study of cytomegalovirus exposure and HLA in healthy donors. Study outcomes and limitations: Many donors carried some public TCRs, although rarity characterized most TCR sequences. In a later analysis, V- and J-gene trimming of beta chains associated with a DCLRE1C missense variant, replicated independently. Sequencing depth roughly uniform across donors was assumed in presence/absence analyses.

V shed 7 bases, J shed 0 bases, and the junction held 12 bases outside the gene matches. This CDR3 spans 19 amino acids. Germline V CDR1 and CDR2: SNHLY, FYNNEI. In the PCR, 60 Vbeta and 13 Jbeta primers were used. Sequencing was performed with immunoSEQ multiplex PCR; in TCRdb, only in-frame clones are kept and a portion is missing. The data show 200,000 to 250,000 clones, under 90% seen once. Turning to this clone: Its antigen is unknown.

Each donor was healthy, and each was a bone marrow donor. This TCR was recovered from a human donor in good health. The sequencing input was PBMCs. The chain links TRBV2 to TRBJ2-6, with TRBD2 matching over 10 bases. CDR3 bases: TGTGCCAGCATCCCTCGGAGCGGACTAGCGGCCTCTGGGGCCAACGTCCTGACTTTC. Its translation is CASIPRSGLAASGANVLTF.